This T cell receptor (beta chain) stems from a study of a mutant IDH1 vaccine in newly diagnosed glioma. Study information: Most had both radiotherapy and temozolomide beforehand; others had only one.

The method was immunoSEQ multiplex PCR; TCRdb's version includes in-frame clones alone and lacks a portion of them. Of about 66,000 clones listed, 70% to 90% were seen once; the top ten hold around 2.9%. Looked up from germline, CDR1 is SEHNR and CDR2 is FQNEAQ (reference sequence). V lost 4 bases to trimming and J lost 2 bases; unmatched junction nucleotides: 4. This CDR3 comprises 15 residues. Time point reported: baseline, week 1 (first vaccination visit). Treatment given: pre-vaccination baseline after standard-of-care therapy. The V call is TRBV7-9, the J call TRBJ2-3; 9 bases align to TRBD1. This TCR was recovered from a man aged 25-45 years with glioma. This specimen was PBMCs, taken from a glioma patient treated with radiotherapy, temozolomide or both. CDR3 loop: CASSSRTGDTDTQYF. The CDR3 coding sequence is TGTGCCAGCAGCTCCCGGACAGGGGACACAGATACGCAGTATTTT.